A single sample gave rise to the 8 T cell receptor beta chains below, sequenced in a study of early T cells in non-severe SARS-CoV-2 infection. TCRdb itself ran the 5' RACE reads through MiXCR, one entry per CDR3 protein. The data contain approximately 60,000 distinct CDR3 sequences, around an eighth of them singletons. The sequencing sample was made of whole blood. The receptors originated from an adult who was a healthcare worker with PCR-confirmed SARS-CoV-2 infection or an uninfected control (not recorded which).

This clonotype was detected many times. The V and J genes are TRBV29-1 and TRBJ1-2; D gene unclear. V was shortened by 3 bases and J by 7 bases, with 15 bases between the two germline ends. Germline lookup yields CDR1 SQVTM and CDR2 ANQGSEA. This CDR3 is built from 13 residues. The CDR3 here is CSVDEGEVGGYTF. CDR3 nucleotides: TGCAGCGTTGACGAAGGTGAAGTAGGTGGCTACACCTTC. The entire variable domain, with the rest obtained from reference TRBV29-1 and TRBJ1-2, is as follows: SAVISQKPSRDICQRGTSLTIQCQVDSQVTMMFWYRQQPGQSLTLIATANQGSEATYESGFVIDKFPISRPNLTFSTLTVSNMSPEDSSIYLCSVDEGEVGGYTFGSGTRLTVV.

This clonotype was found many times. For the CDR3, the DNA is TGTGCCAGTAGTATAGCAGGGGAAAGGTTCTACGAGCAGTACTTC. This translates into CASSIAGERFYEQYF. J is TRBJ2-7 and V is TRBV19; TRBD1 might be the D (6 bases). CDR3 size: 15 residues. V lost 1 base and J lost 3, with 13 bases in between. Germline CDR1 is LNHDA and CDR2 is SQIVND (reference sequence).

The chain combines TRBV20-1 with TRBJ2-1; D call uncertain. The ends were cut back, 4 bases at V and 7 bases at J, with 8 bases in the middle. Germline V gene lookup returns CDR1 DFQATT and CDR2 SNEGSKA (reference sequence). The CDR3 runs to 11 residues. CDR3 nucleotides: TGCAGTGCTACCAATAAGAATGAGCAGTTCTTC. Its translation is CSATNKNEQFF.

This clonotype was picked up a small number of times. The V and J genes are TRBV29-1 and TRBJ2-3; no clear D. V was trimmed by 4 bases and J by 4 bases, leaving 12 bases between them. Germline CDR1 is SQVTM and CDR2 is ANQGSEA. This CDR3 region has 13 residues. The CDR3 sequence is CSVGPALADTQYF. The CDR3 nucleotides are TGCAGCGTTGGCCCGGCCCTCGCAGATACGCAGTATTTT.

This clonotype was recorded many times. The V call is TRBV11-3, the J call TRBJ1-1, with 9 bases aligning to TRBD1. CDR3 length equals 14 residues. V dropped 6 bases and J dropped 6; count of bases not matched to a gene: 8. Per the germline V gene, CDR1 is SGHNT and CDR2 is YENEEA. The CDR3 nucleotides read TGTGCCAGCAGACAGGGGGCTAGGAAGGCTGAAGCTTTCTTT. It encodes CASRQGARKAEAFF.

Many counts were recorded for this clonotype. The chain uses TRBV18 and TRBJ2-1; D remains unclear. The CDR3 spans 13 residues. CDR1 and CDR2 (germline): KGHSH, LQKENI. Between the trimmed V and J ends, which lost 3 bases and 0 bases, there was a span of 3 bases. The CDR3 protein is CASSPSSYNEQFF. The CDR3 DNA follows: TGTGCCAGCTCACCCAGCTCCTACAATGAGCAGTTCTTC.

This clonotype was counted at least ten times. This chain connects TRBV7-6 to TRBJ1-5; D unclear. Trimming took off 1 base at V and 4 bases at J, with 11 bases between the two ends. CDR1 and CDR2 (germline): SGHVS, FNYEAQ. The CDR3 runs 15 residues. CDR3 coding DNA: TGTGCCAGCAGCTTAGAGCCCGTGGAGAATCAGCCCCAGCATTTT. Its protein is CASSLEPVENQPQHF.

This clonotype was counted ten times or more. V is TRBV5-1 and J is TRBJ2-5, with no clear D. This CDR3 has 12 residues. CDR1 SGHRS and CDR2 YFSETQ come from the germline V gene. The V end was cut by 5 bases, the J end by 3 bases, with 8 bases between. CDR3 in DNA: TGCGCCAGCAGTATCTCGAAAGAGACCCAGTACTTC. Protein product: CASSISKETQYF.